The clone carrying this TCR beta chain was recorded only once. CDR3 length: 14 amino acids. The germline V gene encodes CDR1 DFQATT and CDR2 SNEGSKA (reference sequence). The ends were cut back, 0 bases at V and 2 bases at J, with 9 bases in the middle. The data derive from a study of blood T cells in healthy people across ages. Study-wide background: Per two T cells, template switching captured roughly one barcoded beta molecule.

PCR was performed a second time for roughly 7 to 11 cycles using a sample-barcoded 5' primer and a J-beta primer mix. A template-switch adaptor containing 12 random nucleotides labeled each cDNA molecule. TCRdb reprocessed the 5' RACE reads via MiXCR and lists one record per CDR3 protein. The repertoire holds 1,500,000 or so distinct CDR3 sequences, approximately 42% seen once, with under 5% in the top ten. The sample comprised blood. The chain carries TRBV20-1 and TRBJ2-3; D remains ambiguous. The receptor was isolated from a woman aged 18-29 years in good health. The CDR3 is CSARDVGYTDTQYF. The DNA of the CDR3 is TGCAGTGCTAGAGATGTCGGCTACACAGATACGCAGTATTTT.